This T cell receptor (beta chain) was sequenced in a study of Graves' ophthalmopathy and Graves' hyperthyroidism. Per germline, CDR1 GTSNPN and CDR2 SVGIG (reference sequence). The germline V and J ends were trimmed by 5 bases and 0 bases, with 8 bases remaining between them. The CDR3 consists of 12 residues. The study amplified TCR beta CDR3 regions using RNA transcripts. First-round RT-PCR used HTBI primers; second-round multiplex PCR followed. One entry per CDR3 protein, called by TCRdb with MiXCR from the multiplex PCR reads. The sample shows about 620,000 distinct CDR3 sequences, about a fifth of them seen only once.

V is TRBV30 and J is TRBJ2-7; D is undetermined. This clonotype originated in a woman aged 18-29 years with stable Graves' hyperthyroidism. Some clones in this sample may be carry-over from other donors' samples. Sequencing was done on a sample of peripheral blood. This CDR3 is CAWGQSSYEQYF. In nucleotides, the CDR3 is TGTGCCTGGGGGCAGAGCTCCTACGAGCAGTACTTC.